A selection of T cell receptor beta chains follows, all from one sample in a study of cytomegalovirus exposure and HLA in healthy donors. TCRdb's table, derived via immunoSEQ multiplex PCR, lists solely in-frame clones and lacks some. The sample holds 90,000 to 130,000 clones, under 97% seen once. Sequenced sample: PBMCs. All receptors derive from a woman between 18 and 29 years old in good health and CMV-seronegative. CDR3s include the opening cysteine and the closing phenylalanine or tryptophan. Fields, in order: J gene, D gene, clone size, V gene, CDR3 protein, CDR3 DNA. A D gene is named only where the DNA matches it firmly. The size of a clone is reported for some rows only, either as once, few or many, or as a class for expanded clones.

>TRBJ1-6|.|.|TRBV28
CASRARVSGIYNSPLHF
TGTGCCAGCAGGGCGAGGGTTTCGGGTATCTATAATTCACCCCTCCACTTT
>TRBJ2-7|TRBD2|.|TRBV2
CASKASGGSSYEQYF
TGTGCCAGCAAGGCTAGCGGGGGGAGCTCCTACGAGCAGTACTTC
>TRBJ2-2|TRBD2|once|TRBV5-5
CASSLVGGIYTGELFF
TGTGCCAGCAGCTTGGTGGGGGGGATATACACCGGGGAGCTGTTTTTT
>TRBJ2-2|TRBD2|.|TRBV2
CASSRSGAGELFF
TGTGCCAGCAGCCGAAGCGGGGCCGGGGAGCTGTTTTTT
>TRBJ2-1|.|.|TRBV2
CASRPATGVHNEQFF
TGTGCCAGCAGACCCGCGACGGGGGTACACAATGAGCAGTTCTTC
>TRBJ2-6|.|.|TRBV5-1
CASSDPGTAGSGANVLTF
TGCGCCAGCAGCGACCCCGGGACTGCCGGCTCTGGGGCCAACGTCCTGACTTTC
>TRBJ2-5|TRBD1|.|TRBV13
CASSSRTGRIEETQYF
TGTGCCAGCAGCTCTAGGACAGGGAGGATAGAAGAGACCCAGTACTTC
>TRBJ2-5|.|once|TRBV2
CASSEGGGGRETQYF
TGTGCCAGCAGTGAAGGGGGAGGAGGAAGAGAGACCCAGTACTTC
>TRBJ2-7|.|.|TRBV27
CASSLSGSSSYEQYF
TGTGCCAGCAGTTTGTCGGGGTCCTCTTCCTACGAGCAGTACTTC
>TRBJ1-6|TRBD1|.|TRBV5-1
CASSLWSGQGNSPLHF
TGCGCCAGCAGCTTGTGGTCGGGACAGGGGAATTCACCCCTCCACTTT
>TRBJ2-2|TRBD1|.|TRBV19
CASSIYRGENTGELFF
TGTGCCAGTAGTATATACAGGGGAGAGAACACCGGGGAGCTGTTTTTT
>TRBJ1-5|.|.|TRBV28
CASSFQGGNQPQHF
TGTGCCAGCAGTTTTCAGGGCGGCAATCAGCCCCAGCATTTT
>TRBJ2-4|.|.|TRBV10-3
CAISEGHPTKNIQYF
TGTGCCATCAGTGAGGGACACCCCACCAAAAACATTCAGTACTTC
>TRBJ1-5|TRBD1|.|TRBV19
CASSKPPGTGVHQPQHF
TGTGCCAGTAGTAAACCCCCCGGGACAGGGGTACATCAGCCCCAGCATTTT
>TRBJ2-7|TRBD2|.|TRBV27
CASSLYAGGQPSYEQYF
TGTGCCAGCAGTTTATACGCGGGGGGCCAGCCCAGCTACGAGCAGTACTTC
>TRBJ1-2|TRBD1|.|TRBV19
CASTDLTGINYGYTF
TGTGCCAGTACCGATCTGACAGGGATTAACTATGGCTACACCTTC
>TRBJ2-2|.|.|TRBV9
CASSVSSGTGELFF
TGTGCCAGCAGCGTCTCTAGTGGGACCGGGGAGCTGTTTTTT
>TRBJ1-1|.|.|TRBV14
CASSQDYVSRVTEAFF
TGTGCCAGCAGCCAAGATTACGTTTCGAGGGTCACTGAAGCTTTCTTT
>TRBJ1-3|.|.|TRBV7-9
CASSPPGGLYF
TGTGCCAGCAGCCCGCCGGGGGGACTTTATTTT
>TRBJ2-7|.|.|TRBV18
CASSPRAGSKLDEQYF
TGTGCCAGCTCACCGCGGGCAGGATCGAAGTTGGACGAGCAGTACTTC
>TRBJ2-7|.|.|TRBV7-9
CASLGGDKPSYEQYF
TGTGCCAGCCTTGGGGGGGACAAGCCGTCCTACGAGCAGTACTTC
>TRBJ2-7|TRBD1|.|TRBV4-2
CASSQGPRDRSYEQYF
TGTGCCAGCAGCCAAGGCCCACGGGACAGATCCTACGAGCAGTACTTC
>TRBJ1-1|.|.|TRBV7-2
CASSLGQNTEAFF
TGTGCCAGCAGCTTAGGGCAGAACACTGAAGCTTTCTTT
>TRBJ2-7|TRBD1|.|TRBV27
CASSPGTGPYEQYF
TGTGCCAGCAGTCCAGGGACAGGGCCCTACGAGCAGTACTTC